This TCR beta chain was recorded in a study of T cell responses to AZD1222 COVID-19 vaccine (TCRdb year 2021). Background for the entire study: AZD1222 recipients whose second dose came at about 4 weeks and those whose second dose came at about 12 weeks were combined into one group, since spike-specific TCR depth and breadth did not differ between the two schedules. TCR sequencing was performed for 230 to 250 trial participants, of whom about 200 were given two doses of AZD1222 and some 26 were given two doses of MenACWY control vaccine. Trial participants were enrolled into age subgroups of 18-55, 56-69 and 70-plus years, which contained 148, 28 and 57 TCR-sequenced participants, respectively.

Interpreted using the paper, the time point label stands for: baseline before first vaccination. Samples from vaccinated people were obtained from the UK trials COV001 and COV002, which included a single-blind randomized controlled phase 2/3 trial of AZD1222 (ChAdOx1 nCoV-19) in healthy adults. For TCRbeta chain sequencing, PBMC samples from trial participants were taken at day 0 and at day 28 after the second dose. This clone was counted once. There is no known antigen for this receptor. Base qualities are not recorded, but no much larger clone differs from it by a single base. The paper's findings and limits, for the study overall: Conclusions about previously exposed vaccinees are limited, since just 5 to 7 AZD1222 recipients were seropositive for SARS-CoV-2 at baseline. Because no day 14 peak-response samples were available, the repertoires could be characterized only after the peak T cell response. Participants were mostly white British, with more females than males. The authors suggested clonal diversity may have been underestimated. After two AZD1222 doses, spike-specific TCR breadth and depth were significantly higher than at day 0 and than in MenACWY recipients. Nearly half of unique spike-specific TCRs reportedly recognized epitopes outside regions mutated in the B.1.351 and B.1.1.7 variants. The vaccine-associated CD4 TCRs covered the entire spike protein, and the dominant responses fell in regions 160-218 and 743-854. In the small 56-69-year group, the increase in depth fell short of significance, most likely because of low power.

The CDR3 regions of human TCRbeta chains were analyzed by immunosequencing. On the study's bioinformatics: Repertoire TCRs were checked for matches against a reference library of SARS-CoV-2-specific TCRs that had been generated using the MIRA antigen-specificity platform. Breadth meant the fraction of unique TCRs that were SARS-CoV-2-associated, whereas depth meant the fraction of total T cells that were SARS-CoV-2-associated. Each spike-specific TCR was assigned to its reactive spike region and to a CD4 or CD8 class using the MIRA data. Log10-transformed breadth and depth values were compared by one-way ANOVA with Sidak's multiple comparisons tests. Held by TCRdb, this immuneACCESS table contains in-frame sequences only and omits some clones. Under half of the omission traces to an unresolved V gene where checked; the cause of the rest is unknown. For V, J and clone size, that table is used; D and trimming come from the DNA. This sample lists 120,000 or so clones; nearly 90% were detected once. The top ten hold 4.4% of the sample.

V is reduced by 3 bases and J by 4 bases, leaving a spacing of 12 bases between them. The germline V gene gives CDR1 as SGHVS and CDR2 as FQNEAQ. The CDR3 starts with the cysteine, ends with the phenylalanine, and has 14 residues. The retained sequence is limited to the CDR3, 42 bases, with the frame set at the first base. The chain joins TRBV7-8 to TRBJ1-2; no D segment can be confidently identified. The source material was peripheral blood, sampled on day 0 of AZD1222 vaccination. This TCR came from an adult in good health. The DNA sequence is as follows: TGTGCCAGCAGCTTTGGACGGACTGTCTATGGCTACACCTTC. Its coded protein is CASSFGRTVYGYTF.